The clone carrying this T cell receptor (beta chain) turned up a few times. Its antigen is currently unknown. This CDR3 is built from 16 residues. Losses at the gene ends were 4 bases for V and 2 bases for J; bases not matched to a gene: 6. Looked up from germline, CDR1 is SGHRS and CDR2 is YFSETQ. What was amplified from RNA transcripts were TCR beta CDR3 regions. The HTBI primer set was used in a first-round RT-PCR of the TCR CDR3. TCRdb fed the multiplex PCR reads into MiXCR, producing one record per CDR3 protein. The sample lists 490,000 or so distinct CDR3 sequences, about 45% occurring once. These data come from a study of T cells in Graves' hyperthyroidism and ophthalmopathy. Findings and limits, study-wide: In validation, the model predicted ophthalmopathy. These predictions came a median about 6.5 months before onset. A model of 13 V-J features distinguished ophthalmopathy from stable hyperthyroidism. Blood also carried most thyroid clonotypes expanded above 0.001.

Lactation, pregnancy, other autoimmune disease or uncontrolled infection excluded patients. The sequenced sample was peripheral blood or thyroid tissue (not recorded which). The rearrangement joins TRBV5-1 to TRBJ2-7; TRBD2 agrees at 13 bases. This receptor was identified in an adult woman with Graves' disease, either hyperthyroidism or ophthalmopathy (not recorded which). CDR3 in amino acids: CASSPGLAGATYEQYF. The CDR3 DNA follows: TGCGCCAGCAGCCCAGGACTAGCGGGAGCGACCTACGAGCAGTACTTC. Together with reference TRBV5-1 and TRBJ2-7, the CDR3 gives the full variable domain: KAGVTQTPRYLIKTRGQQVTLSCSPISGHRSVSWYQQTPGQGLQFLFEYFSETQRNKGNFPGRFSGRQFSNSRSEMNVSTLELGDSALYLCASSPGLAGATYEQYFGPGTRLTVT.